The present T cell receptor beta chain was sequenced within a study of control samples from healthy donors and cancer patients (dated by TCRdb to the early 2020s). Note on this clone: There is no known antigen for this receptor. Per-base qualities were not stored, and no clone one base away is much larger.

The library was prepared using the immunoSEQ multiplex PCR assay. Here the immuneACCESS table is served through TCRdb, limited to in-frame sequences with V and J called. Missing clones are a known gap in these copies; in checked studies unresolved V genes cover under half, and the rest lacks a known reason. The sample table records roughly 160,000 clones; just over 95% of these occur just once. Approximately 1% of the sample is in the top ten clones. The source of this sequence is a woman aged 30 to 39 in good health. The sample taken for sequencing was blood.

The DNA sequence follows: TGTGCCAGCAGTTTTCTCGACTCCCTTGAGCAGTTCTTC. It translates to CASSFLDSLEQFF. Recombination linked TRBV12-3 or TRBV12-4 to TRBJ2-1, with no confident D gene call. The CDR3 starts with the cysteine, ends with the phenylalanine, and has 13 residues. Of the read, only the CDR3 DNA is kept; its 39 bases are in frame from base 1. The V end loses 3 bases and the J end loses 9 bases, and a stretch of 12 bases separates them.